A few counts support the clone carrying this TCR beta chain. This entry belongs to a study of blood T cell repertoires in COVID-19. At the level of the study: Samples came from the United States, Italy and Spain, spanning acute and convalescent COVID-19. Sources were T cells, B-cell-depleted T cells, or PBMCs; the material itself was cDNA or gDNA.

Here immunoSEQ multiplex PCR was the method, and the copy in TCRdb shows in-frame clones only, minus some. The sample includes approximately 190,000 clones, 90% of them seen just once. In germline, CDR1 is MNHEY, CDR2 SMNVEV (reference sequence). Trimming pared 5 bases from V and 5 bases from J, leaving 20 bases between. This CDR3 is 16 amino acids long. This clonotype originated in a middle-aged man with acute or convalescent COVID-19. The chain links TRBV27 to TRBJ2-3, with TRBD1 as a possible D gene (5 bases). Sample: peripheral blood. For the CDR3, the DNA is TGTGCCAGCAGTAGAAGACCCCAGGGTTGGTTAGATACGCAGTATTTT. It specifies CASSRRPQGWLDTQYF.